This entry lists 19 T cell receptor beta chains sequenced from one sample in a study of OX40 agonist ivuxolimab in advanced cancers. The data were produced by immunoSEQ multiplex PCR, yet TCRdb's version contains in-frame clones alone and is incomplete. Of about 86,000 clones listed, around 88% are singletons. This specimen was CD4+ or CD8+ T cells sorted from blood, taken in a trial of the OX40 agonist ivuxolimab. All receptors come from an adult with an advanced solid tumor such as melanoma, head and neck, liver or kidney cancer.

This clone occurred a few times. The genes are TRBV6-4 and TRBJ2-7, with D perhaps being TRBD1 or TRBD2 (5 bases each). Trimming left V 10 bases short and J 0 bases short, with 16 bases between. Germline assignment: CDR1 MRHNA and CDR2 SNTAGT. The CDR3 extends over 14 amino acids. This CDR3 reads CATPVRDASYEQYF. As DNA, the CDR3 is TGTGCCACCCCAGTGAGGGACGCCTCCTACGAGCAGTACTTC.

The chain employs TRBV14 and TRBJ1-2; D unclear. The CDR3 contains 13 residues. V was clipped by 4 bases and J by 4 bases, with 10 bases between them. Germline V CDR1 and CDR2: SGHDN, FVKESK. CDR3 protein: CASSPSGFYGYTF. CDR3 DNA sequence: TGTGCCAGCAGCCCAAGCGGGTTCTATGGCTACACCTTC.

V gene TRBV6-1 combines with J gene TRBJ1-5; 11 bases match TRBD1. Germline V CDR1 and CDR2: MNHNS, SASEGT. The CDR3 covers 15 residues. The J segment lost 7 bases and the V segment lost 4 bases, leaving 6 bases of the junction unmatched. The CDR3 spells CASSGDRGSRQPQHF. DNA for the CDR3: TGTGCCAGCAGTGGGGACAGGGGGAGTCGGCAGCCCCAGCATTTT.

The rearrangement joins TRBV4-3 to TRBJ2-7; D remains unclear. The V end lost 3 bases, the J end lost 9 bases, and 12 bases lay between the germline ends. This CDR3 region has 12 residues. Germline V gene data show CDR1 as LGHNA and CDR2 as YSLEER. The CDR3 sequence is CASSHRCPGQYF. The CDR3 DNA reads TGCGCCAGCAGCCACAGGTGCCCTGGGCAGTACTTC.

The V call is TRBV4-2, the J call TRBJ2-5; D is tentatively TRBD1 or TRBD2 (6 bases each). V lost 4 bases and J 4 bases, leaving 13 bases between the germline ends. This CDR3 is built from 14 residues. Germline V CDR1 and CDR2: LGHNA, YNFKEQ. The CDR3 here is CASSRRGDPETQYF. CDR3 bases: TGTGCCAGCAGCCGAAGGGGGGACCCAGAGACCCAGTACTTC.

The genes are TRBV11-2 and TRBJ1-6; D remains ambiguous. V gave up 0 bases and J gave up 8 bases, with 11 bases separating them. The CDR3 spans 15 residues. CDR1 is SGHAT and CDR2 is FQNNGV in the germline V gene. The DNA of the CDR3 is TGTGCCAGCAGCTTAGATCTTGCTGTGTATTCACCCCTCCACTTT. It is translated as CASSLDLAVYSPLHF. The complete variable domain, with remaining parts taken from reference TRBV11-2 and TRBJ1-6, reads EAGVAQSPRYKIIEKRQSVAFWCNPISGHATLYWYQQILGQGPKLLIQFQNNGVVDDSQLPKDRFSAERLKGVDSTLKIQPAKLEDSAVYLCASSLDLAVYSPLHFGNGTRLTVT.

The gene calls are TRBV7-3 and TRBJ2-1; maybe TRBD2 (6 bases). Germline lookup yields CDR1 SGHTA and CDR2 FQGTGA. The length of the CDR3 is 16 residues. Trimming stripped 5 bases from V and 7 bases from J, with 21 bases between. The CDR3 coding sequence is TGTGCCAGCAGCACGACTAGGGCCTCCAGGAGGAATGAGCAGTTCTTC. This codes for CASSTTRASRRNEQFF. The full variable domain, in which reference TRBV7-3 and TRBJ2-1 provide the parts outside the CDR3, is GAGVSQTPSNKVTEKGKYVELRCDPISGHTALYWYRQSLGQGPEFLIYFQGTGAADDSGLPNDRFFAVRPEGSVSTLKIQRTERGDSAVYLCASSTTRASRRNEQFFGPGTRLTVL.

This clone appeared many times. The CDR3 DNA follows: TGTGCCAGCAGCCTCGGGGACAGGGAGAATTCACCCCTCCACTTT. The encoded protein is CASSLGDRENSPLHF. The chain uses TRBV13 and TRBJ1-6; TRBD1 agrees at 9 bases. Germline values: CDR1 PRHDT, CDR2 FYEKMQ (reference sequence). With V trimmed by 5 bases and J by 7 bases, 6 bases remained unmatched. The CDR3 runs 15 residues.

As DNA, the CDR3 is TGTGCCATCTTTGACACTAGGACAGAACTTTACAATGAGCAGTTCTTC. Translating gives CAIFDTRTELYNEQFF. V usage is TRBV10-3 and J usage is TRBJ2-1; perhaps TRBD1 as D (6 bases). The germline V gene has CDR1 ENHRY and CDR2 SYGVKD. CDR3 size: 16 residues. Trimming shortened V by 8 bases and J by 4 bases, and 21 bases separated the two germline ends.

This chain joins TRBV6-1 and TRBJ2-7, with D perhaps matching TRBD1 (5 bases). The CDR3 has 14 residues. Germline CDR1 and CDR2: MNHNS and SASEGT. Trimming cost V 7 bases and J 0 bases, with 13 bases left between them. This CDR3 reads CASIWTPSSYEQYF. CDR3 DNA sequence: TGTGCCAGCATCTGGACACCGAGCTCCTACGAGCAGTACTTC.

The chain uses TRBV18 and TRBJ2-7, with 11 bases identical to TRBD1. From germline, CDR1 is KGHSH and CDR2 LQKENI. The CDR3 covers 15 residues. After removal of 3 bases from V and 3 bases from J, the junction contained 4 bases not matched to a gene. The CDR3 coding sequence is TGTGCCAGCTCACCGGGGACAGGGGGATACTACGAGCAGTACTTC. Translating gives CASSPGTGGYYEQYF.

This clone has a handful of counts. The V call is TRBV27, the J call TRBJ1-2, with 8 bases identical to TRBD1. CDR3 length: 14 residues. Trimming took 4 bases from V and 4 from J; bases not matched to a gene: 5. The germline CDR1 and CDR2 sequences are MNHEY and SMNVEV (reference sequence). CDR3 coding DNA: TGTGCCAGCAGTTCAGGACAGGGCCGCTATGGCTACACCTTC. It translates to CASSSGQGRYGYTF.

This sequence joins TRBV27 and TRBJ1-5; TRBD1 is a possible D gene (5 bases). Trimming cost V 6 bases and J 2 bases, with 11 bases left between them. The CDR3 totals 14 residues. Germline loops: CDR1 MNHEY, CDR2 SMNVEV (reference sequence). CDR3 bases: TGTGCCAGCAGGGCTGGGGCGCGCAATCAGCCCCAGCATTTT. This codes for CASRAGARNQPQHF.

V and J are TRBV14 and TRBJ2-5, with 8 bases matching TRBD1. V was pared by 1 base and J by 1 base, with 8 bases of the junction left unmatched. The germline V gene encodes CDR1 SGHDN and CDR2 FVKESK. This CDR3 comprises 17 residues. CDR3 region: CASSQGRQGPLQETQYF. In nucleotides, the CDR3 is TGTGCCAGCAGCCAAGGGAGACAGGGGCCCCTCCAAGAGACCCAGTACTTC.

The chain has TRBV5-1 and TRBJ1-2, with D possibly TRBD1 on 5 matching bases. Trimming removed 5 bases at V and 8 bases at J, with 19 bases between. The length of the CDR3 is 14 residues. Per germline, CDR1 SGHRS and CDR2 YFSETQ. The DNA of the CDR3 is TGCGCCAGCAGTCCCCAACAGGAGCCCCTAGGCTACACCTTC. It translates to CASSPQQEPLGYTF.

Only a few counts were recorded for this clone. The genes are TRBV5-1 and TRBJ1-4; D might be TRBD1 (5 bases). Trimming cost V 3 bases and J 5 bases, with 20 bases left between them. The CDR3 is 17 residues long. From germline, CDR1 is SGHRS and CDR2 YFSETQ. CDR3: CASSSSFTGGLNEKLFF. CDR3 sequence (DNA): TGCGCCAGCAGCTCGAGCTTCACCGGGGGATTGAATGAAAAACTGTTTTTT. The entire variable domain, with the rest obtained from reference TRBV5-1 and TRBJ1-4, is as follows: KAGVTQTPRYLIKTRGQQVTLSCSPISGHRSVSWYQQTPGQGLQFLFEYFSETQRNKGNFPGRFSGRQFSNSRSEMNVSTLELGDSALYLCASSSSFTGGLNEKLFFGSGTQLSVL.

The chain employs TRBV9 and TRBJ2-3; 7 nucleotides line up with TRBD1. The CDR3 loop spans 14 amino acids. The germline gives CDR1 SGDLS, CDR2 YYNGEE. V was clipped by 3 bases and J by 6 bases; unmatched bases: 7. This CDR3 reads CASSARQGTDTQYF. The CDR3 DNA follows: TGTGCCAGCAGCGCCCGACAGGGTACCGATACGCAGTATTTT. Full variable domain (outside the CDR3, taken from reference TRBV9 and TRBJ2-3): DSGVTQTPKHLITATGQRVTLRCSPRSGDLSVYWYQQSLDQGLQFLIQYYNGEERAKGNILERFSAQQFPDLHSELNLSSLELGDSALYFCASSARQGTDTQYFGPGTRLTVL.

This chain uses TRBV5-1 with TRBJ2-5, with D perhaps being TRBD1 or TRBD2 (5 bases each). The length of the CDR3 is 15 residues. Trimming shortened V by 4 bases and J by 1 base, and 14 bases separated the two germline ends. CDR1 is SGHRS and CDR2 is YFSETQ in the germline V gene. For the CDR3, the DNA is TGCGCCAGCAGCAGCGCCTCCGGGGCCCAAGAGACCCAGTACTTC. This sequence encodes CASSSASGAQETQYF.

The chain is built from TRBV18 and TRBJ1-1; possibly TRBD1 for D (5 bases). Trimming left V 3 bases short and J 3 bases short, with 14 bases between. CDR1 and CDR2 from the germline V gene are KGHSH and LQKENI. The CDR3 consists of 15 residues. The CDR3 DNA follows: TGTGCCAGCTCACCCTCCGGGGGGGTTGACACTGAAGCTTTCTTT. It yields the protein CASSPSGGVDTEAFF.